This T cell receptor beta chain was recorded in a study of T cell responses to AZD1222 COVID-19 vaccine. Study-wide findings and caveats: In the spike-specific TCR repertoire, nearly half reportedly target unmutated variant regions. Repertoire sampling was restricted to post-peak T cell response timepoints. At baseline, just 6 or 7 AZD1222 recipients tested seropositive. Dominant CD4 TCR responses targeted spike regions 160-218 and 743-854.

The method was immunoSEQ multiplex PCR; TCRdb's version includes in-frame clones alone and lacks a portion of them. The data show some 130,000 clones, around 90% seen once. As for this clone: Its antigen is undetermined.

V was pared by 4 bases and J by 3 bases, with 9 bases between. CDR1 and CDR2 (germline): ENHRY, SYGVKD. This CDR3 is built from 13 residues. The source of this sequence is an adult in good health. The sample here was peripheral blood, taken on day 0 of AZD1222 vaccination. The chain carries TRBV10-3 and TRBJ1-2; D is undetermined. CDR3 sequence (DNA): TGTGCCATCAGTGGCGCGGGGTACTATGGCTACACCTTC. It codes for CAISGAGYYGYTF.